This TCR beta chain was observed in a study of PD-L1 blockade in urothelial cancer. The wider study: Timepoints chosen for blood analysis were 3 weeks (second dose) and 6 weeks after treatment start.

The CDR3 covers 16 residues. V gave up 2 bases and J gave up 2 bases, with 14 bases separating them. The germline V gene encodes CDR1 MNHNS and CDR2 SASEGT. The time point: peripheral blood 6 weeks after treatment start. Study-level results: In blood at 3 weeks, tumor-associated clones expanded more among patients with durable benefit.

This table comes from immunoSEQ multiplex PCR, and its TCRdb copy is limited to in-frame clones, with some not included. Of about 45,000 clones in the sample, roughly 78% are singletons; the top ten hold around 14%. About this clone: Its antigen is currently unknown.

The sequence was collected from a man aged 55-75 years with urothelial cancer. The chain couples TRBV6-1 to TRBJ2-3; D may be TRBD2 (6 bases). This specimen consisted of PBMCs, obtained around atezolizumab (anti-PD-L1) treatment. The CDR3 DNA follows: TGTGCCAGCAGTGAAAGGCTAGCGCGTAACACAGATACGCAGTATTTT. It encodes CASSERLARNTDTQYF.